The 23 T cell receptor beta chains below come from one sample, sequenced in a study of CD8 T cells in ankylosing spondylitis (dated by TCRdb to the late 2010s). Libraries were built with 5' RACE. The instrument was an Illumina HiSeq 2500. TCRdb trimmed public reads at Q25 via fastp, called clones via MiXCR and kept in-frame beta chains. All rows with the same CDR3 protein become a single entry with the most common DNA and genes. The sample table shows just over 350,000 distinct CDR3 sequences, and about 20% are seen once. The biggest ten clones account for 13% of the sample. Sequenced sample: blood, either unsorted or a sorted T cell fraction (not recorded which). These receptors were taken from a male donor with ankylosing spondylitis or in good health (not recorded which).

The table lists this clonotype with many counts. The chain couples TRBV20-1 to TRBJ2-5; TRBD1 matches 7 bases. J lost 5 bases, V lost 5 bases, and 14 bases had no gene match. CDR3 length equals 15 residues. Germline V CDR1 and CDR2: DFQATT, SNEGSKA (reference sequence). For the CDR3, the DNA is TGCAGTGCTGAGAACAGGGGTAAGGAGGAGGAGACCCAGTACTTC. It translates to CSAENRGKEEETQYF.

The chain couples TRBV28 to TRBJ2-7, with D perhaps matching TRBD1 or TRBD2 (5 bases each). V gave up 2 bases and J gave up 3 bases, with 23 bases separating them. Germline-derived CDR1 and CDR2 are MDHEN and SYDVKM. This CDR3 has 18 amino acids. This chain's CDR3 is CASSLDVRDLRSFYEQYF. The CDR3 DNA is TGTGCCAGCAGTTTAGACGTTAGGGACCTCAGGTCGTTCTACGAGCAGTACTTC.

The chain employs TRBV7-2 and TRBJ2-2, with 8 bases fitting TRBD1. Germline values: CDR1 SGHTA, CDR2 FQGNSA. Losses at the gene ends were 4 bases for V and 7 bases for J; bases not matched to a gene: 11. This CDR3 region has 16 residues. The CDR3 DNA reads TGTGCCAGCAGCTCGAGATGGACAGGGTTTGACGGGGAGCTGTTTTTT. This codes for CASSSRWTGFDGELFF.

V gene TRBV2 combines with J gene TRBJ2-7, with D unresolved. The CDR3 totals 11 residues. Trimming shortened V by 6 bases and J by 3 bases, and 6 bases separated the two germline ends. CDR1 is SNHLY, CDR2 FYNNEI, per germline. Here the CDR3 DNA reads TGTGCCAGCAGAGTAAGCTACGAGCAGTACTTC. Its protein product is CASRVSYEQYF.

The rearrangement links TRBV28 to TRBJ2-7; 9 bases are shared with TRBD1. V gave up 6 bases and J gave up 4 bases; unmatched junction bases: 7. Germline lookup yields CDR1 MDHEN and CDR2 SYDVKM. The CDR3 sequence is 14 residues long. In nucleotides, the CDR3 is TGTGCCAGCAGCCGGACAGGGGAAGTTTACGAGCAGTACTTC. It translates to CASSRTGEVYEQYF.

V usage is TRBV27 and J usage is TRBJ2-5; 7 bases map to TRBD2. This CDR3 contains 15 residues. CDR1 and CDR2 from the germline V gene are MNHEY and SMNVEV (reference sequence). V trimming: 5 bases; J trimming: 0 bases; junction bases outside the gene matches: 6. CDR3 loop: CASSISGEYQETQYF. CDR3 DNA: TGTGCCAGCAGTATCAGCGGGGAGTACCAAGAGACCCAGTACTTC.

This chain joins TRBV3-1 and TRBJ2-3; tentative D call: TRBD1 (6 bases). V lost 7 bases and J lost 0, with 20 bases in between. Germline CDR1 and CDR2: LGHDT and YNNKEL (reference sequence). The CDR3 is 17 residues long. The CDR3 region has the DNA TGTGCCAGCACCCCTGGAATTCTGGGGGCTAGCACAGATACGCAGTATTTT. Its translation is CASTPGILGASTDTQYF.

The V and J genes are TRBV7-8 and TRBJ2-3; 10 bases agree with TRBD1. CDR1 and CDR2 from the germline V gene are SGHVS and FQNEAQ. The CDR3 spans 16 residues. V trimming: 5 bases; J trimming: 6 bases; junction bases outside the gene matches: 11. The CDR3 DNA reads TGTGCCAGCAGCCCTAGGGGGACAGGGGCTCCGGATACGCAGTATTTT. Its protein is CASSPRGTGAPDTQYF.

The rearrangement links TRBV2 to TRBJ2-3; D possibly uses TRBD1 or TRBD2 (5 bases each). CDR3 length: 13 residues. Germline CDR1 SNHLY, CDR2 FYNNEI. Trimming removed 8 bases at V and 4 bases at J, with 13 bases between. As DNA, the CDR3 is TGTGCCAGCGACGAGGGGCCGCCAGATACGCAGTATTTT. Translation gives CASDEGPPDTQYF.

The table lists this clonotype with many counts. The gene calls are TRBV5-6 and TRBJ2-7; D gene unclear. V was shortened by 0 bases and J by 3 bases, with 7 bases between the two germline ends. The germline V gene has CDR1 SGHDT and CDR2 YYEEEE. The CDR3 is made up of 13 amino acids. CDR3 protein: CASSLGGNYEQYF. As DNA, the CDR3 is TGTGCCAGCAGCTTGGGTGGGAACTACGAGCAGTACTTC.

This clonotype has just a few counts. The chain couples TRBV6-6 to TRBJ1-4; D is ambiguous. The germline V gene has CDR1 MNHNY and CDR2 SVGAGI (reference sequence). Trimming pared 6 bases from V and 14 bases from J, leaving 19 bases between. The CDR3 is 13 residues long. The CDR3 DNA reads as TGTGCCAGCAGGCCCTGGAGGCGGGGAACCCTGTTTTTT. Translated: CASRPWRRGTLFF.

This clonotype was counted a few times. CDR3 amino acids: CASSPKPDREGEDTQYF. CDR3 DNA sequence: TGTGCCAGCAGCCCCAAACCCGACAGGGAAGGGGAAGATACGCAGTATTTT. The chain employs TRBV21-1 and TRBJ2-3; the table's D call, TRBD1, was not checked against the DNA. TRBV21-1 constitutes a pseudogene. The CDR3 runs to 17 residues.

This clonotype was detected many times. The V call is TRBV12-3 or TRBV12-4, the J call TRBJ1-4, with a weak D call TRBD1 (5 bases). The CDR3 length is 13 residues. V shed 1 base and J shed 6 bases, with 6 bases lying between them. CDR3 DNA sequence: TGTGCCAGCAGTTTAGGAGGGGATGAAAAACTGTTTTTT. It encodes CASSLGGDEKLFF.

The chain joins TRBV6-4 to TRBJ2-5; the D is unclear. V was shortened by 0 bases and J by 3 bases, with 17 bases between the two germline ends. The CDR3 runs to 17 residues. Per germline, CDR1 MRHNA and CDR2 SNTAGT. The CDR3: CASSDSTRPGLEETQYF. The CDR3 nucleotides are TGTGCCAGCAGTGACTCGACTCGGCCAGGTCTGGAAGAGACCCAGTACTTC.

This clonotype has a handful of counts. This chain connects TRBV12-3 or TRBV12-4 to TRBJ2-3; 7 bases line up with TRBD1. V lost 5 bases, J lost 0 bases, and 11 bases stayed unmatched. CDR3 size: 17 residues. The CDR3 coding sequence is TGTGCCAGCAGTCCCAGGACAGGAGATACTAGCACAGATACGCAGTATTTT. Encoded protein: CASSPRTGDTSTDTQYF.

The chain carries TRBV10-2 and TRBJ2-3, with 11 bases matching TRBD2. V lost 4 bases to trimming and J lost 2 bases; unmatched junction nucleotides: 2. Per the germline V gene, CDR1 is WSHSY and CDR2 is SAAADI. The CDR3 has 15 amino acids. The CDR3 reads CASSGLAGLTDTQYF. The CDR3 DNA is TGCGCCAGCAGTGGACTAGCGGGGCTCACAGATACGCAGTATTTT.

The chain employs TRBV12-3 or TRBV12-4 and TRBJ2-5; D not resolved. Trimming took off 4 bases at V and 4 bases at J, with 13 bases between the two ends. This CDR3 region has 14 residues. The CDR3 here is CASSWGLGTETQYF. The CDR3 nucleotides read TGTGCCAGCAGTTGGGGTTTGGGAACAGAGACCCAGTACTTC.

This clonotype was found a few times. CDR3 nucleotide sequence: TGCGCCAGCAGCTTGGCCGGCAGGGAATTTATTGGTGAAAAACTGTTTTTT. Translation: CASSLAGREFIGEKLFF. This rearrangement joins TRBV5-1 to TRBJ1-4; TRBD1 is a possible D gene (5 bases). This CDR3 spans 17 amino acids. Germline lookup yields CDR1 SGHRS and CDR2 YFSETQ. V shed 0 bases and J shed 7 bases, with 19 bases lying between them.

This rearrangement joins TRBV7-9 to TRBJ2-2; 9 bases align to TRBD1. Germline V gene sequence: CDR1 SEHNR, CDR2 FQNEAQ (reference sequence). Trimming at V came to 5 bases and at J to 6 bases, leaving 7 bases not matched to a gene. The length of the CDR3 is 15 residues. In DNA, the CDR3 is TGTGCCAGCAGCGAAAACAGGGGGCAAGCCGGGGAGCTGTTTTTT. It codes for CASSENRGQAGELFF. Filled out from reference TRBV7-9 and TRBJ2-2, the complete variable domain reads DTGVSQNPRHKITKRGQNVTFRCDPISEHNRLYWYRQTLGQGPEFLTYFQNEAQLEKSRLLSDRFSAERPKGSFSTLEIQRTEQGDSAMYLCASSENRGQAGELFFGEGSRLTVL.

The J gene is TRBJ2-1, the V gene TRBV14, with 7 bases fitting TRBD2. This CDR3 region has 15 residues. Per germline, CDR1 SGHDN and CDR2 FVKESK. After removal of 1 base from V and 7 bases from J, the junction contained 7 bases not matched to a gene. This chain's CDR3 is CASSQGIMGGNEQFF. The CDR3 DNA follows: TGTGCCAGCAGCCAAGGCATAATGGGGGGGAATGAGCAGTTCTTC.

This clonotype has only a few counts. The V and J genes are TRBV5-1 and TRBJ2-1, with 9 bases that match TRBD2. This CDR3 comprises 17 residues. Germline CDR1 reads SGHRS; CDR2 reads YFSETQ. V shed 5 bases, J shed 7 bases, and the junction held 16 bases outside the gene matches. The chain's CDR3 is CASSSGGGALIQNEQFF. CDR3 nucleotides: TGCGCCAGCAGTTCGGGCGGGGGGGCCCTCATACAAAATGAGCAGTTCTTC.

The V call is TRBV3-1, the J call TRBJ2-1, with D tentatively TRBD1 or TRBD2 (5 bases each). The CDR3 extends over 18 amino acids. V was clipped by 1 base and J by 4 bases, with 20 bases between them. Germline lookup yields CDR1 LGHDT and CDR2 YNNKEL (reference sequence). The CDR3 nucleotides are TGTGCCAGCAGCCAAGTTGGACTTGGTGCAGGGCCGTACAATGAGCAGTTCTTC. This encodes CASSQVGLGAGPYNEQFF.

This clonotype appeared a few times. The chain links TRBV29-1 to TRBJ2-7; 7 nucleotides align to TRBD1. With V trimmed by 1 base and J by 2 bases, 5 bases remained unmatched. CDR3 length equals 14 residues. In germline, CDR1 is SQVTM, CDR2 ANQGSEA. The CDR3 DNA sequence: TGCAGCGTTGAAGGAGACAGGGAGACCTACGAGCAGTACTTC. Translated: CSVEGDRETYEQYF.